This is a list of T cell receptor beta chains from one sample in a study of spatial heterogeneity in lung cancer. TCRdb called the 5' RACE reads again in MiXCR, with one record for every CDR3 protein. The top ten clones hold 35% of a sample with about 52,000 distinct CDR3 sequences, 7.4% of them seen once. This specimen was PBMCs, taken at follow-up. The source is a female donor with early-stage non-small cell lung cancer. Both conserved end residues are part of each CDR3. D genes are given only for firm matches. Expanded clones get a size class; other rows say once, few or many, or leave the size out.

size: few; D: TRBD1; J: TRBJ2-7; V: TRBV12-3/TRBV12-4; CDR3: CASSFIKDRVEQYF; DNA: TGTGCCAGCAGTTTTATTAAGGACAGGGTCGAGCAGTACTTC
size: many; D: NA; J: TRBJ1-1; V: TRBV5-6; CDR3: CASSLAWGSTEAFF; DNA: TGTGCCAGCAGCTTGGCCTGGGGTTCCACTGAAGCTTTCTTT
size: many; D: NA; J: TRBJ2-7; V: TRBV20-1; CDR3: CSARGLPYEQYF; DNA: TGCAGTGCTAGAGGCCTCCCTTACGAGCAGTACTTC
size: many; D: TRBD1; J: TRBJ2-7; V: TRBV7-9; CDR3: CASSLSPGQPYEQYF; DNA: TGTGCCAGCAGCTTATCGCCGGGACAGCCCTACGAGCAGTACTTC
size: many; D: TRBD1; J: TRBJ2-1; V: TRBV11-2; CDR3: CASSSGGKNEQFF; DNA: TGTGCCAGCAGTTCAGGGGGAAAGAATGAGCAGTTCTTC
size: few; D: NA; J: TRBJ1-2; V: TRBV7-2; CDR3: CASSLAGPSYGYTF; DNA: TGTGCCAGCAGCTTAGCGGGTCCCAGTTATGGCTACACCTTC
size: many; D: NA; J: TRBJ1-2; V: TRBV30; CDR3: CAWIYSEGYGYTF; DNA: TGTGCCTGGATTTATTCCGAGGGCTATGGCTACACCTTC
size: few; D: TRBD1; J: TRBJ1-1; V: TRBV5-1; CDR3: CASSLGGQGIAEAFF; DNA: TGCGCCAGCAGCTTGGGCGGACAGGGTATCGCTGAAGCTTTCTTT
size: many; D: NA; J: TRBJ1-1; V: TRBV14; CDR3: CASSQLPREAFF; DNA: TGTGCCAGCAGCCAACTACCCAGGGAAGCTTTCTTT
size: few; D: NA; J: TRBJ1-1; V: TRBV10-1; CDR3: CATQDWNTEAFF; DNA: TGCGCCACACAGGATTGGAACACTGAAGCTTTCTTT
size: many; D: TRBD1; J: TRBJ1-1; V: TRBV3-1; CDR3: CASSLTDRGLEAFF; DNA: TGTGCCAGCAGCCTAACGGACAGGGGCCTTGAAGCTTTCTTT
size: many; D: TRBD2; J: TRBJ2-1; V: TRBV7-9; CDR3: CASKSGGTYNEQFF; DNA: TGTGCCAGCAAAAGCGGGGGCACCTACAATGAGCAGTTCTTC
size: NA; D: TRBD1; J: TRBJ1-3; V: TRBV6-6; CDR3: CASSPPGTAPNTIYF; DNA: TGTGCCAGCAGCCCACCCGGGACAGCTCCAAACACCATATATTTT
size: NA; D: TRBD1; J: TRBJ1-5; V: TRBV20-1; CDR3: CSADTGGAEPQHF; DNA: TGCAGTGCGGACACAGGGGGCGCGGAGCCCCAGCATTTT
size: many; D: NA; J: TRBJ2-7; V: TRBV5-1; CDR3: CASSLGGLDAYEQYF; DNA: TGCGCCAGCAGCTTGGGGGGACTCGACGCTTACGAGCAGTACTTC
size: few; D: NA; J: TRBJ1-4; V: TRBV20-1; CDR3: CSARSTGSPVGKLFF; DNA: TGCAGTGCTAGATCAACCGGGTCGCCAGTTGGAAAACTGTTTTTT
size: few; D: NA; J: TRBJ2-1; V: TRBV28; CDR3: CASGGARAPASVQFF; DNA: TGTGCCAGCGGGGGGGCTCGGGCCCCAGCGAGTGTGCAGTTCTTC
size: many; D: NA; J: TRBJ2-2; V: TRBV4-3; CDR3: CASSQDMGPGELFF; DNA: TGCGCCAGCAGCCAAGATATGGGGCCCGGGGAGCTGTTTTTT
size: many; D: NA; J: TRBJ2-7; V: TRBV13; CDR3: CASSRIYEQYF; DNA: TGTGCCAGCAGCCGGATCTACGAGCAGTACTTC
size: many; D: NA; J: TRBJ1-2; V: TRBV6-2/TRBV6-3; CDR3: CASSYEGYSGYTF; DNA: TGTGCCAGCAGTTACGAGGGTTATAGTGGCTACACCTTC
size: few; D: TRBD1; J: TRBJ1-6; V: TRBV18; CDR3: CASSPDRGTSPLHF; DNA: TGTGCCAGCTCGCCTGACAGGGGGACTTCACCCCTCCACTTT
size: many; D: TRBD2; J: TRBJ2-5; V: TRBV10-1; CDR3: CASSVREQETQYF; DNA: TGCGCCAGCAGTGTGCGGGAGCAAGAGACCCAGTACTTC
size: many; D: NA; J: TRBJ2-2; V: TRBV29-1; CDR3: CSVEGGLLTGELFF; DNA: TGCAGCGTCGAGGGGGGCCTCTTGACCGGGGAGCTGTTTTTT
size: NA; D: TRBD1; J: TRBJ2-7; V: TRBV27; CDR3: CASSFDRDYEQYF; DNA: TGTGCCAGCAGTTTTGACAGGGACTACGAGCAGTACTTC
size: few; D: NA; J: TRBJ2-5; V: TRBV6-2/TRBV6-3; CDR3: CASSPPRETQYF; DNA: TGTGCCAGCAGTCCCCCCCGGGAGACCCAGTACTTC
size: NA; D: NA; J: TRBJ2-5; V: TRBV29-1; CDR3: CSGWQGVETQYF; DNA: TGCAGCGGATGGCAGGGTGTAGAGACCCAGTACTTC
size: many; D: NA; J: TRBJ1-2; V: TRBV5-1; CDR3: CASSFLAGGNGYTF; DNA: TGCGCCAGCAGCTTTCTTGCTGGGGGAAATGGCTACACCTTC
size: NA; D: NA; J: TRBJ2-7; V: TRBV7-9; CDR3: CASSAENEQYF; DNA: TGTGCCAGCAGCGCTGAAAACGAGCAGTACTTC
size: NA; D: NA; J: TRBJ2-7; V: TRBV27; CDR3: CASSSSWGAGFYEQYF; DNA: TGTGCCAGCAGTAGTTCGTGGGGAGCCGGATTCTACGAGCAGTACTTC